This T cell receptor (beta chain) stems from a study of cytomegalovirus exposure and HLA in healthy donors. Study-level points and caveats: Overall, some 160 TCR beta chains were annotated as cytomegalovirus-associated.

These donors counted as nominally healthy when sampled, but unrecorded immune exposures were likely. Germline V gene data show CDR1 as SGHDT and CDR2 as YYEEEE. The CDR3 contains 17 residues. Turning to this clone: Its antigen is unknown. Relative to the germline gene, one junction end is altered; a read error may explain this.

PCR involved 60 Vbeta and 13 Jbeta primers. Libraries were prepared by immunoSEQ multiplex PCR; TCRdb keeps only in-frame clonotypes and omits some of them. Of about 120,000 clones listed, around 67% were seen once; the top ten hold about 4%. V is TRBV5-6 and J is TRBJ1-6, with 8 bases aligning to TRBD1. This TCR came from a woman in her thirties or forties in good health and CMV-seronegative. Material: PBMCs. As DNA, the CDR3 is TGTGCCGGCAGCCCGGGACAGGAGGGTTTCAATAATTCACCCCTCCACTTT. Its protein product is CAGSPGQEGFNNSPLHF.